The clone carrying this T cell receptor (beta chain) turned up a few times. Antigen specificity is unknown. The ends were cut back, 8 bases at V and 7 bases at J, with 18 bases in the middle. In germline, CDR1 is MDHEN, CDR2 SYDVKM. The CDR3 consists of 14 residues. TCRdb itself ran the reads through MiXCR, one entry per CDR3 protein. The data hold a few hundred thousand distinct CDR3 sequences, with 20% to 30% observed a single time. The sample is drawn from a study of T cell repertoires in cytomegalovirus infection. About the research overall: CMV infection and matching HLA type were both indicated by public TCR beta signatures.

The chain is built from TRBV28 and TRBJ1-5; possible D gene TRBD1, 5 bases. The receptor's source is a human donor in good health (CMV status not recorded). Some clones in this sample may be carry-over from other donors' samples. Sequences were derived from cultured PBMCs, sampled from culture after CMV antigen stimulation. CDR3 sequence reads: CASLGTRQGQPQHF. CDR3 coding DNA: TGTGCCAGCCTAGGGACGAGGCAGGGACAGCCCCAGCATTTT. Full variable domain (outside the CDR3, taken from reference TRBV28 and TRBJ1-5): DVKVTQSSRYLVKRTGEKVFLECVQDMDHENMFWYRQDPGLGLRLIYFSYDVKMKEKGDIPEGYSVSREKKERFSLILESASTNQTSMYLCASLGTRQGQPQHFGDGTRLSIL.